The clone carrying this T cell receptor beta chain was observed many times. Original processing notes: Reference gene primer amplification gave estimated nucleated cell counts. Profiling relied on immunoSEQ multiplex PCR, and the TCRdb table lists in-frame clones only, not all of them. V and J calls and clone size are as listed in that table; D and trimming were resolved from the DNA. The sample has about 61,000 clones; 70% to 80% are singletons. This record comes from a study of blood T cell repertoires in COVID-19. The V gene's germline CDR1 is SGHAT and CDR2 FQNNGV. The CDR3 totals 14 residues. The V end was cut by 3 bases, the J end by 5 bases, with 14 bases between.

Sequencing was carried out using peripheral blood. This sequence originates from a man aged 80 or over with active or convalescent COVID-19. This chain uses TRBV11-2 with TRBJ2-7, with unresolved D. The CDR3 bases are TGTGCCAGCAGCTTCCAGGATCTTTTAGACGAGCAGTACTTC. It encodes CASSFQDLLDEQYF.